These T cell receptor beta chains were read from a single sample in a study of long-term antiretroviral therapy in people with HIV. Assay used: immunoSEQ multiplex PCR; TCRdb lists only in-frame clones, some missing. The repertoire consists of 30,000 to 40,000 clones, with roughly 80% occurring once and the leading ten covering roughly 5%. Source: unsorted PBMCs, taken 1.5 years after starting antiretroviral therapy. These receptors came from a man in his late teens or twenties with HIV. Both conserved end residues are part of each CDR3. D genes are given only for firm matches. For some rows the clone size is stated as once, few or many, or as a class when expanded; others skip it.

D gene,J gene,clone size,V gene,CDR3 protein,CDR3 DNA
TRBD2,TRBJ2-7,NA,TRBV28,CASRSGGLGSEQYF,TGTGCCTCACGCTCGGGCGGACTAGGCAGCGAGCAGTACTTC
TRBD1,TRBJ1-2,NA,TRBV4-3,CASSQEQGMDGYTF,TGCGCCAGCAGCCAGGAACAGGGGATGGATGGCTACACCTTC
TRBD1,TRBJ1-4,NA,TRBV11-2,CASSVDRGREKLFF,TGTGCCAGCAGCGTGGACAGGGGGAGGGAAAAACTGTTTTTT
TRBD1,TRBJ2-7,once,TRBV19,CASSRQGAYEQYF,TGTGCCAGTAGCAGACAGGGGGCCTACGAGCAGTACTTC
NA,TRBJ2-5,NA,TRBV4-1,CASSRGSGEGTQYF,TGCGCCAGCAGCCGAGGTTCAGGGGAAGGGACCCAGTACTTC
TRBD2,TRBJ2-5,NA,TRBV18,CASSLLAGDNQETQYF,TGTGCCAGCTCGCTACTAGCGGGCGACAACCAAGAGACCCAGTACTTC
NA,TRBJ2-6,NA,TRBV25-1,CASSDPTGPSGANVLTF,TGTGCCAGCAGTGACCCGACAGGTCCTTCTGGGGCCAACGTCCTGACTTTC
TRBD1,TRBJ1-2,few,TRBV5-6,CASSRGLGYTF,TGTGCCAGCAGCAGGGGGCTGGGCTACACCTTC
NA,TRBJ2-5,once,TRBV29-1,CSATPGKETQYF,TGCAGCGCAACTCCCGGGAAAGAGACCCAGTACTTC
NA,TRBJ1-1,NA,TRBV15,CATSRDVVNTEAFF,TGTGCCACCAGCAGAGACGTGGTGAACACTGAAGCTTTCTTT
NA,TRBJ2-2,NA,TRBV10-2,CASSENIGRSRPGELFF,TGCGCCAGCAGTGAAAATATAGGCCGATCTCGTCCCGGGGAGCTGTTTTTT
NA,TRBJ2-1,NA,TRBV27,CASSSITDPSSYNEQFF,TGTGCCAGCAGTTCCATCACGGACCCAAGCTCCTACAATGAGCAGTTCTTC
NA,TRBJ2-2,NA,TRBV6-5,CASTAGSGELFF,TGTGCCAGCACTGCAGGGAGCGGGGAGCTGTTTTTT
TRBD2,TRBJ2-7,NA,TRBV27,CASSAKNSGVYEQYF,TGTGCCAGCAGTGCAAAGAATAGCGGGGTCTACGAGCAGTACTTC
NA,TRBJ2-5,NA,TRBV6-5,CASSYSRDIGTQYF,TGTGCCAGCAGTTACTCGAGGGACATAGGGACCCAGTACTTC
NA,TRBJ1-1,NA,TRBV2,CASSVGGVRAFF,TGTGCCAGCAGTGTAGGAGGGGTAAGAGCTTTCTTT
NA,TRBJ2-7,NA,TRBV11-2,CASSPSAGQQYF,TGTGCCAGCAGCCCTAGCGCGGGACAGCAGTACTTC
NA,TRBJ2-7,NA,TRBV6-5,CASRATGSSYEQYF,TGTGCCAGCAGGGCGACAGGTTCCTCCTACGAGCAGTACTTC
TRBD1,TRBJ2-3,NA,TRBV6-1,CASRVQGARDTQYF,TGTGCCAGCAGGGTCCAGGGGGCAAGGGATACGCAGTATTTT
TRBD2,TRBJ2-3,NA,TRBV4-3,CASGGGLGTDTQYF,TGCGCCAGCGGCGGTGGACTAGGCACAGATACGCAGTATTTT
NA,TRBJ2-5,NA,TRBV25-1,CASSEWWRRQETQYF,TGTGCCAGCAGTGAATGGTGGAGAAGGCAAGAGACCCAGTACTTC
NA,TRBJ1-4,few,TRBV6-5,CASSQKGVDEKLFF,TGTGCCAGCAGCCAAAAGGGGGTGGATGAAAAACTGTTTTTT
NA,TRBJ2-5,NA,TRBV5-6,CASSWVGGTQYF,TGTGCCAGCAGCTGGGTAGGGGGGACCCAGTACTTC
NA,TRBJ2-7,NA,TRBV11-2,CASSRRLDYEQYF,TGTGCCAGCAGCCGACGACTAGACTACGAGCAGTACTTC
NA,TRBJ1-1,few,TRBV7-9,CASSLRTSGAFF,TGTGCCAGCAGCTTGAGGACATCCGGAGCTTTCTTT
NA,TRBJ1-2,NA,TRBV28,CASSPGTSNYGYTF,TGTGCCAGCAGCCCGGGAACCTCTAACTATGGCTACACCTTC
NA,TRBJ1-5,NA,TRBV7-9,CASTQGDQPQHF,TGTGCCAGCACCCAAGGGGATCAGCCCCAGCATTTT
NA,TRBJ1-3,few,TRBV30,CAWTFYSGNTIYF,TGTGCCTGGACATTCTACTCTGGAAACACCATATATTTT
NA,TRBJ2-2,NA,TRBV18,CASSPQGGRGTGELFF,TGTGCCAGCTCACCCCAGGGAGGACGGGGCACCGGGGAGCTGTTTTTT
NA,TRBJ2-7,few,TRBV25-1,CASSQGGQYF,TGTGCCAGCAGTCAAGGGGGGCAGTACTTC
NA,TRBJ2-7,NA,TRBV9,CASSPGHPYEQYF,TGTGCCAGCAGCCCGGGACACCCCTACGAGCAGTACTTC
NA,TRBJ1-1,NA,TRBV6-1,CASSEGREAFF,TGTGCCAGCAGTGAAGGGCGGGAAGCTTTCTTT
TRBD2,TRBJ2-5,NA,TRBV7-2,CASSGRRTSEGTQYF,TGTGCCAGCAGCGGAAGACGGACTAGCGAAGGGACCCAGTACTTC
TRBD1,TRBJ2-5,NA,TRBV20-1,CSGDSQETQYF,TGCAGTGGGGACAGCCAAGAGACCCAGTACTTC
NA,TRBJ2-1,NA,TRBV7-7,CASSLSQGPYNEQFF,TGTGCTAGCAGCTTATCCCAGGGGCCCTACAATGAGCAGTTCTTC